Each of the 19 T cell receptor beta chains below was sequenced from the same sample in a study of T cell responses to AZD1222 COVID-19 vaccine. Clones were read by immunoSEQ multiplex PCR, and TCRdb kept only the in-frame ones, dropping some. This table holds around 110,000 clones, around 88% found once. The sequences come from peripheral blood, collected on day 0 of AZD1222 vaccination. The receptors stem from an adult in good health.

The chain couples TRBV18 to TRBJ1-5; 11 bases map to TRBD1. The CDR3 has 17 amino acids. Looked up from germline, CDR1 is KGHSH and CDR2 is LQKENI. V trimming: 3 bases; J trimming: 2 bases; junction bases outside the gene matches: 6. CDR3 bases: TGTGCCAGCTCACCCGGACAGGGGGCGGGGGGCAATCAGCCCCAGCATTTT. It yields the protein CASSPGQGAGGNQPQHF.

DNA of the CDR3: TGTGCCAGCAGTTTGACAGTTGTCTATGGCTACACCTTC. Translation gives CASSLTVVYGYTF. The V and J genes are TRBV5-5 and TRBJ1-2, with a weak D call TRBD1 (5 bases). Per the germline V gene, CDR1 is SGHKS and CDR2 is YYEKEE (reference sequence). There are 13 residues in the CDR3. Between the trimmed V and J ends, which lost 5 bases and 4 bases, there was a span of 12 bases.

The V gene is TRBV5-6, the J gene TRBJ2-2; D tentatively reads TRBD1 or TRBD2 (6 bases each). Germline loops: CDR1 SGHDT, CDR2 YYEEEE. This CDR3 is built from 18 residues. V shed 6 bases and J shed 6 bases, with 27 bases lying between them. The CDR3, as DNA: TGTGCCAGCACCCCATCATGGGGGGCTACAGAAAACTCCGGGGAGCTGTTTTTT. Protein: CASTPSWGATENSGELFF.

This chain joins TRBV3-1 (or the pseudogene TRBV3-2) and TRBJ2-5; 9 bases agree with TRBD2. The germline gives CDR1 LGHDT, CDR2 YNNKEL (reference sequence). With V trimmed by 5 bases and J by 2 bases, 9 bases remained unmatched. The CDR3 length is 16 residues. The CDR3 here is CASSNLAGDWQETQYF. The CDR3 DNA is TGTGCCAGCAGCAATTTAGCGGGAGATTGGCAAGAGACCCAGTACTTC.

A single count supports this clone. This chain joins TRBV7-2 and TRBJ2-1; 13 bases map to TRBD2. The germline CDR1 and CDR2 sequences are SGHTA and FQGNSA. The junction had 10 bases not matched to a gene; V was cut back by 2 bases and J by 12 bases. The CDR3 sequence is 16 residues long. The CDR3 spells CASSLQGLAGTIRQFF. The CDR3 DNA reads as TGTGCCAGCAGCTTACAGGGACTAGCGGGAACCATTCGGCAGTTCTTC.

This chain uses TRBV5-1 with TRBJ2-7, with 8 bases fitting TRBD1. Germline values: CDR1 SGHRS, CDR2 YFSETQ. V lost 4 bases, J lost 5 bases, and 5 bases stayed unmatched. The CDR3 has 13 amino acids. In DNA form, the CDR3 reads TGCGCCAGCAGCACCGGGACAGGCCACGAGCAGTACTTC. This encodes CASSTGTGHEQYF.

The rearrangement links TRBV9 to TRBJ2-3; 7 positions agree with TRBD1. Germline V CDR1 and CDR2: SGDLS, YYNGEE. The CDR3 is 15 amino acids. V lost 4 bases and J lost 2; bases outside the gene matches: 7. The CDR3 DNA follows: TGTGCCAGCAGCCCAGACAGGGCTTACACAGATACGCAGTATTTT. Its protein product is CASSPDRAYTDTQYF.

The V call is TRBV6-6, the J call TRBJ2-5; 8 nucleotides agree with TRBD2. Germline lookup yields CDR1 MNHNY and CDR2 SVGAGI (reference sequence). The CDR3 extends over 14 amino acids. V lost 2 bases to trimming and J lost 4 bases; unmatched junction nucleotides: 3. The CDR3 sequence: CASSYVRGGETQYF. The CDR3 region has the DNA TGTGCCAGCAGTTACGTACGGGGGGGAGAGACCCAGTACTTC.

The chain has TRBV5-1 and TRBJ1-2; 10 bases agree with TRBD1. The CDR3 runs 17 residues. V was clipped by 1 base and J by 8 bases; unmatched bases: 14. Germline lookup yields CDR1 SGHRS and CDR2 YFSETQ. The CDR3 sequence is CASSLLSTPGTGVGYTF. DNA of the CDR3: TGCGCCAGCAGCTTGCTTTCAACTCCCGGGACAGGGGTAGGCTACACCTTC. The entire variable domain, with the rest obtained from reference TRBV5-1 and TRBJ1-2, is as follows: KAGVTQTPRYLIKTRGQQVTLSCSPISGHRSVSWYQQTPGQGLQFLFEYFSETQRNKGNFPGRFSGRQFSNSRSEMNVSTLELGDSALYLCASSLLSTPGTGVGYTFGSGTRLTVV.

CDR3 nucleotides: TGTGCCAGTAGTAACAGGCCAACCCCTAATGAAAAACTGTTTTTT. This translates into CASSNRPTPNEKLFF. V is TRBV19 and J is TRBJ1-4; a possible D gene is TRBD1 (5 bases). This CDR3 contains 15 residues. V was cut by 4 bases and J by 3 bases, with 12 bases left in between. The germline V gene encodes CDR1 LNHDA and CDR2 SQIVND (reference sequence).

The chain combines TRBV19 with TRBJ1-1; no definite D call. This CDR3 contains 15 residues. CDR1 is LNHDA, CDR2 SQIVND, per germline (reference sequence). V was cut by 1 base and J by 1 base, with 10 bases left in between. The CDR3 bases are TGTGCCAGTAGTATAGGTGAGGTGAAGAACACTGAAGCTTTCTTT. This translates into CASSIGEVKNTEAFF.

The chain carries TRBV6-5 and TRBJ1-3; TRBD1 aligns across 9 bases. This CDR3 has 16 residues. With 2 bases clipped from V and 0 bases from J, the junction kept 2 bases outside the gene matches. The germline V gene has CDR1 MNHEY and CDR2 SVGAGI. CDR3 DNA: TGTGCCAGCAGTTACGGGACAGGGCCCTCTGGAAACACCATATATTTT. Its protein is CASSYGTGPSGNTIYF.

The gene calls are TRBV19 and TRBJ1-1; tentatively, D is TRBD1 (6 bases). Germline CDR1 reads LNHDA; CDR2 reads SQIVND (reference sequence). The CDR3 is made up of 13 amino acids. Trimming took 4 bases from V and 8 from J, leaving 14 bases between them. The DNA for the CDR3 is TGTGCCAGTAGTACTAGGACAGTACCCGAAGCTTTCTTT. This sequence encodes CASSTRTVPEAFF.

The rearrangement links TRBV12-3 or TRBV12-4 to TRBJ1-1, with 7 bases lining up with TRBD1. This CDR3 is 12 amino acids long. The V segment lost 3 bases and the J segment 10 bases; nucleotides outside the gene matches: 5. In DNA, the CDR3 is TGTGCCAGCAGTTTTCCCGGGACAGTAGCTTTCTTT. Protein: CASSFPGTVAFF.

This CDR3 reads CASSEDRIQETQYF. Here the CDR3 DNA reads TGTGCCAGCAGTGAAGACCGAATCCAAGAGACCCAGTACTTC. V gene TRBV2 combines with J gene TRBJ2-5; no definite D call. The V and J ends lost 1 base and 1 base respectively, with 7 bases between them. Germline-derived CDR1 and CDR2 are SNHLY and FYNNEI. The CDR3 covers 14 residues.

The chain carries TRBV4-3 and TRBJ2-1; 8 positions agree with TRBD2. The V gene's germline CDR1 is LGHNA and CDR2 YSLEER. J gave up 6 bases and V 1 base, and 8 bases lay outside the gene matches. This CDR3 is 16 amino acids long. Here the CDR3 DNA reads TGCGCCAGCAGCCAAGCGGTAGCGGGGACCCCCAATGAGCAGTTCTTC. Amino acids: CASSQAVAGTPNEQFF.

The chain uses TRBV6-2 or TRBV6-3 and TRBJ2-7; tentatively, D is TRBD1 or TRBD2 (5 bases each). The ends were cut back, 5 bases at V and 3 bases at J, with 17 bases in the middle. Germline-derived CDR1 and CDR2 are MNHEY and SVGEGT. The CDR3 totals 15 residues. The CDR3 nucleotides read TGTGCCAGCAGTAACCTAGGACACGGGATCTACGAGCAGTACTTC. Encoded protein: CASSNLGHGIYEQYF.

This chain links TRBV5-1 with TRBJ1-3, with D perhaps TRBD1 (5 bases). The germline V gene encodes CDR1 SGHRS and CDR2 YFSETQ. V was cut by 3 bases and J by 2 bases, with 9 bases left in between. The length of the CDR3 is 14 residues. The CDR3 nucleotides read TGCGCCAGCAGCTCGACAGTCACTGGAAACACCATATATTTT. This gives the protein CASSSTVTGNTIYF.

This chain joins TRBV5-4 and TRBJ1-2, with TRBD1 matching 10 bases. CDR3 length: 14 amino acids. Unmatched junction bases numbered 4, after V lost 4 bases and J lost 4 bases. The germline V gene encodes CDR1 SGHNT and CDR2 YYREEE (reference sequence). The CDR3: CASSGGQGTYGYTF. CDR3 DNA sequence: TGTGCCAGCAGCGGGGGACAGGGGACCTATGGCTACACCTTC.